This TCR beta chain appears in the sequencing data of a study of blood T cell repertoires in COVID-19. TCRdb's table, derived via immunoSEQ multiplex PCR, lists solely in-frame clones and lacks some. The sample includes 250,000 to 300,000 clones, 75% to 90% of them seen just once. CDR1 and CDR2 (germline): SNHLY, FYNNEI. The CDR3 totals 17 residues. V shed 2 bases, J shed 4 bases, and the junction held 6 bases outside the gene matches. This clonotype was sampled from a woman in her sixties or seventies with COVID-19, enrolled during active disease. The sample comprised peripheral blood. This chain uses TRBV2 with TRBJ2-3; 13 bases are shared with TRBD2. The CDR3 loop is CASSEFTSGGGPDTQYF. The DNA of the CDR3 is TGTGCCAGCAGTGAATTTACTAGCGGGGGGGGTCCAGATACGCAGTATTTT.